This T cell receptor beta chain was sequenced in a study of CD8 T cells in Susac syndrome. With random hexamers, 0.5 to 1 ug RNA was reverse transcribed. TCRdb passed the immunoSEQ multiplex PCR reads through MiXCR, listing each CDR3 protein once. The sample records 73,000 or so distinct CDR3 sequences, around 96% being singletons. Sequencing was carried out using CD8+ T cells from PBMCs. The TCR comes from a human donor with multiple sclerosis.

The CDR3 coding sequence is TGTGCCAGCAGTTTCCCCGGGGGCTACGAGCAGTACTTC. This translates into CASSFPGGYEQYF. V usage is TRBV27 and J usage is TRBJ2-7; maybe TRBD2 (6 bases). V was clipped by 3 bases and J by 3 bases, with 9 bases between them. Germline CDR1 is MNHEY and CDR2 is SMNVEV (reference sequence). CDR3 length: 13 amino acids.